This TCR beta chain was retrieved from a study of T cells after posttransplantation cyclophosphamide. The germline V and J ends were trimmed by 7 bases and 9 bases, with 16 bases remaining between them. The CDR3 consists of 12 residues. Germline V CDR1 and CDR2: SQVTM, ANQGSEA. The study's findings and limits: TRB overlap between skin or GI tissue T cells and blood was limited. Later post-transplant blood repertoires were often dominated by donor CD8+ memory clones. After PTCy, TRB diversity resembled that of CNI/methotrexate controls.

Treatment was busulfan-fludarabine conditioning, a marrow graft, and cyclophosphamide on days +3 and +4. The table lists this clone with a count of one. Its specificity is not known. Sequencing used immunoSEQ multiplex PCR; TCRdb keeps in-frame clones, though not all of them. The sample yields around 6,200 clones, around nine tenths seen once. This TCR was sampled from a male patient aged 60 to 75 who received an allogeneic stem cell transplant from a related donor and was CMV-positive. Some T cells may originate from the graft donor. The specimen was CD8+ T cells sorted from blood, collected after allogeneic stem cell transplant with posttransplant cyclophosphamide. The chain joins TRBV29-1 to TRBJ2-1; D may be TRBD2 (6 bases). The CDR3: CSALRDSREQFF. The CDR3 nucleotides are TGCAGCGCCCTCCGGGACTCACGTGAGCAGTTCTTC.